The T cell receptor (beta chain) described here comes from a study of T cell repertoires in cytomegalovirus infection. Study-level information: CMV infection and matching HLA type were both indicated by public TCR beta signatures.

Points from the study as a whole: Summed frequency of public TCR beta families distinguished CMV carriers with the relevant HLA.

To note about this clonotype: What it binds is not known.

TCRdb ran MiXCR on the reads and lists one entry per CDR3 protein. The sample includes some 940,000 distinct CDR3 sequences, approximately 31% of them seen just once. The sample was cultured CD8+ T cells from PBMCs, taken from culture after CMV antigen stimulation. The sequence came from a human donor in good health (CMV status not recorded). Some clones in this sample may be carry-over from other donors' samples.

CDR3 nucleotide sequence: TGTGCCAGCAGCGTAGGAGCGGGGGTCCTCTACAATGAGCAGTTCTTC. This encodes CASSVGAGVLYNEQFF. The V call is TRBV9, the J call TRBJ2-1, with 8 bases identical to TRBD2. The J segment lost 3 bases and the V segment lost 0 bases, leaving 5 bases of the junction unmatched. The length of the CDR3 is 16 residues. Germline loops: CDR1 SGDLS, CDR2 YYNGEE.